The next 3 T cell receptor beta chains were all read from a single sample in a study of blood T cell repertoires in COVID-19. Repertoires were generated with immunoSEQ multiplex PCR, while TCRdb's copy carries only in-frame clones and drops some. The sample gives 150,000 to 200,000 clones, about 70% of which show up once; just over 8.5% is in the top ten. The material sequenced was peripheral blood. The receptors originated from a woman aged 50 to 60 with active or convalescent COVID-19.

CDR3 protein: CASSSRDRNYGYTF. CDR3 coding DNA: TGTGCCAGCAGCAGCCGGGACAGAAACTATGGCTACACCTTC. V and J are TRBV3-1 (or the pseudogene TRBV3-2) and TRBJ1-2; 7 positions agree with TRBD1. Germline V gene data show CDR1 as LGHDT and CDR2 as YNNKEL (reference sequence). This CDR3 spans 14 amino acids. V lost 5 bases, J lost 2 bases, and 5 bases stayed unmatched.

V usage is TRBV4-3 and J usage is TRBJ1-1; the D gene is possibly TRBD1 (5 bases). With 2 bases removed from V and 1 base from J, the gap between germline ends came to 8 bases. The CDR3 has 14 amino acids. Germline-derived CDR1 and CDR2 are LGHNA and YSLEER. Written as DNA, the CDR3 is TGCGCCAGCAGCCAACAGGGTCGGAACACTGAAGCTTTCTTT. Amino acid sequence: CASSQQGRNTEAFF.

The chain is built from TRBV4-2 and TRBJ1-5, with TRBD1 identical over 8 bases. The J segment lost 4 bases and the V segment lost 1 base, leaving 6 bases of the junction unmatched. Germline CDR1 LGHNA, CDR2 YNFKEQ. CDR3 length: 16 residues. The CDR3 reads CASSQGGNRGNQPQHF. Here the CDR3 DNA reads TGTGCCAGCAGCCAAGGGGGGAACAGGGGGAATCAGCCCCAGCATTTT.